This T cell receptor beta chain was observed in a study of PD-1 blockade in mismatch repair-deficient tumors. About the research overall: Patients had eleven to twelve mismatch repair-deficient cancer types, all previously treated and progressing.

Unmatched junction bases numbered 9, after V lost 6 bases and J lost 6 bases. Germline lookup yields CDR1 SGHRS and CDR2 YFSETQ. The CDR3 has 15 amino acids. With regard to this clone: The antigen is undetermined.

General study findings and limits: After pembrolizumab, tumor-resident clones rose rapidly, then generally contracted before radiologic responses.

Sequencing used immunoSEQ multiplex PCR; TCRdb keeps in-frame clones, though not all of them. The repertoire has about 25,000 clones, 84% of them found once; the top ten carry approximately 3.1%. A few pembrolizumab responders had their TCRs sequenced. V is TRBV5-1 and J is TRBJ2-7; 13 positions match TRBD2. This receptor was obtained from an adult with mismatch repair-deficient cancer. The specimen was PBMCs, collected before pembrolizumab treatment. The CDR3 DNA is TGCGCCAGCAAAGACAGGGGGACTAGCGGGACCGAGCAGTACTTC. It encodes CASKDRGTSGTEQYF.